Presented here are 11 T cell receptor beta chains from one specimen sequenced in a study of molecular identifiers for immune sequencing clone quantification. A single record per CDR3 protein comes from TCRdb applying MiXCR to the PCR reads. The sample consists of about 500,000 distinct CDR3 sequences, around 21% of them appearing once. The sequencing sample was made of naive CD8+ T cells from blood, with Jurkat cell RNA spiked in. Indicated subset: FACS-sorted CD8+CD4-CCR7+CD45RA+ naive T cells. The receptors stem from a human donor in good health. Some libraries in this study had Jurkat cell RNA spiked in.

This clonotype has at least ten counts. The CDR3 sequence: CSVETGSGETQYF. As DNA, the CDR3 is TGCAGCGTTGAAACGGGATCTGGGGAGACCCAGTACTTC. The rearrangement uses TRBV29-1 and TRBJ2-5; TRBD2 might be the D (5 bases). CDR1 is SQVTM and CDR2 is ANQGSEA in the germline V gene. V was trimmed by 2 bases and J by 5 bases, leaving 12 bases between them. The CDR3 spans 13 residues.

There are a few counts of this clonotype. This chain uses TRBV12-3 or TRBV12-4 with TRBJ2-3; TRBD1 aligns across 8 bases. Trimming at V came to 6 bases and at J to 5 bases, leaving 19 bases not matched to a gene. CDR3 length: 18 residues. The CDR3 sequence: CASSLGRMARGHEDTQYF. CDR3 nucleotides: TGTGCCAGCAGCCTAGGGCGGATGGCCAGGGGGCATGAAGATACGCAGTATTTT.

There are a few counts of this clonotype. The chain employs TRBV9 and TRBJ1-2; possible D gene TRBD1, 5 bases. Trimming pared 0 bases from V and 0 bases from J, leaving 18 bases between. The CDR3 runs to 18 residues. The germline gives CDR1 SGDLS, CDR2 YYNGEE. The CDR3 region is CASSVGFLGTEANYGYTF. The CDR3 coding sequence is TGTGCCAGCAGCGTAGGTTTCTTGGGGACGGAAGCTAACTATGGCTACACCTTC.

This clonotype was seen a few times. The genes are TRBV9 and TRBJ2-4; D is tentatively TRBD1 or TRBD2 (6 bases each). The V end was cut by 4 bases, the J end by 1 base, with 18 bases between. From germline, CDR1 is SGDLS and CDR2 YYNGEE. This CDR3 spans 17 amino acids. CDR3 loop: CASSSQGGVGAKNIQYF. DNA of the CDR3: TGTGCCAGCAGCTCACAGGGAGGAGTTGGGGCCAAAAACATTCAGTACTTC.

A remark on this clonotype: A read error may be the cause here, since a much bigger clone is one base away. The J gene is TRBJ2-3, the V gene TRBV7-2, with 10 positions matching TRBD1. The CDR3 runs to 15 residues. CDR1 is SGHTA and CDR2 is FQGNSA in the germline V gene. V was clipped by 6 bases and J by 8 bases; unmatched bases: 11. CDR3 nucleotides: TGTGCCAGCAGTCGACAGGGGGCGGGCGCTGCTACGCAGTATTTT. Translation: CASSRQGAGAATQYF.

This clonotype has at least ten counts. The V call is TRBV27, the J call TRBJ2-7, with D possibly matching TRBD2 (5 bases). The V end was cut by 5 bases, the J end by 3 bases, with 14 bases between. Germline V gives CDR1 MNHEY, CDR2 SMNVEV (reference sequence). The CDR3 loop spans 14 amino acids. The CDR3 sequence is CASSTLSGYYEQYF. CDR3 bases: TGTGCCAGCAGTACACTCAGCGGATACTACGAGCAGTACTTC.

J is TRBJ2-1 and V is TRBV24-1; the match to TRBD2 covers 8 bases. CDR3 size: 14 residues. The germline V gene encodes CDR1 KGHDR and CDR2 SFDVKD. Unmatched junction bases numbered 4, after V lost 4 bases and J lost 6 bases. CDR3 sequence (DNA): TGTGCCACCAGTGAGAACGGGGGGGGCAATGAGCAGTTCTTC. Translating it yields CATSENGGGNEQFF.

The table lists this clonotype with a few counts. This chain uses TRBV7-9 with TRBJ2-3; 10 bases match TRBD1. V lost 1 base to trimming and J lost 5 bases; unmatched junction nucleotides: 9. CDR1 is SEHNR, CDR2 FQNEAQ, per germline (reference sequence). The CDR3 consists of 17 residues. In nucleotides, the CDR3 is TGTGCCAGCAGCTTAGGCGGGACAGGGGAATTAGGAGATACGCAGTATTTT. It translates to CASSLGGTGELGDTQYF.

This clonotype occurred many times. The gene calls are TRBV7-9 and TRBJ2-3; 12 positions agree with TRBD2. Germline V gene data show CDR1 as SEHNR and CDR2 as FQNEAQ (reference sequence). The junction had 10 bases not matched to a gene; V was cut back by 5 bases and J by 7 bases. The CDR3 runs 16 residues. The CDR3 is CASSPRTSGAFYTQYF. As DNA, the CDR3 is TGTGCCAGCAGCCCGAGGACTAGCGGGGCCTTTTATACGCAGTATTTT.

The V gene is TRBV4-3, the J gene TRBJ2-2; 12 bases are shared with TRBD1. This CDR3 spans 22 amino acids. CDR1 and CDR2 from the germline V gene are LGHNA and YSLEER. With V trimmed by 1 base and J by 2 bases, 17 bases remained unmatched. Here the CDR3 DNA reads TGCGCCAGCAGCCAAGGGTTTCCCGGGACAGGGGGCTCACATGTTAACACCGGGGAGCTGTTTTTT. It encodes CASSQGFPGTGGSHVNTGELFF.

This chain connects TRBV5-6 to TRBJ2-2; D perhaps matches TRBD2 (6 bases). Looked up from germline, CDR1 is SGHDT and CDR2 is YYEEEE. The CDR3 is made up of 15 amino acids. With 0 bases removed from V and 7 bases from J, the gap between germline ends came to 13 bases. The CDR3 coding sequence is TGTGCCAGCAGCTTGGAGTCTAGCGCGGGCGGGGAGCTGTTTTTT. Amino acid sequence: CASSLESSAGGELFF.